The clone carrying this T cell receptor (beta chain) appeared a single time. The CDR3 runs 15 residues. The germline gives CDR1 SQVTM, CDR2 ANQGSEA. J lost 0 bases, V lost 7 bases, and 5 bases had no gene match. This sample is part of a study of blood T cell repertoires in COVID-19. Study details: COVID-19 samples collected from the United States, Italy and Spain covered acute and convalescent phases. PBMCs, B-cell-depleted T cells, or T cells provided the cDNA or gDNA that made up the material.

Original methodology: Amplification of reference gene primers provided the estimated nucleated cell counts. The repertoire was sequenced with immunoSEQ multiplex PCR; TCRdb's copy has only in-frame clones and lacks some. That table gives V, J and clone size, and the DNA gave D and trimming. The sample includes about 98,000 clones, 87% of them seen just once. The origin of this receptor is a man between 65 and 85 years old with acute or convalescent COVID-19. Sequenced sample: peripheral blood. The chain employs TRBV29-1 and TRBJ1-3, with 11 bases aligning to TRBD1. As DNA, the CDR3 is TGCAGCGCCACCGGGACAGGGGGCTCTGGAAACACCATATATTTT. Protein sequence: CSATGTGGSGNTIYF.